These 3 T cell receptor beta chains originate from one sample sequenced in a study of CD8 T cells in Susac syndrome (dated by TCRdb to about 2019). Libraries were constructed by the immunoSEQ multiplex PCR assay. RNA was extracted with the RNeasy kit and about 0.5 to 1 ug was reverse transcribed using random hexamers. TCRdb trimmed public reads at Q25 via fastp, called clones via MiXCR and kept in-frame beta chains. Rows are combined by CDR3 protein, so each entry shows the most common genes and DNA. The sample includes 250,000 or so distinct CDR3 sequences, with 93% observed a single time. The top ten hold around 0.07% of the sample. The specimen sequenced was CD4+ T cells from PBMCs. Receptors were obtained from a human donor with multiple sclerosis.

This clonotype was seen only a few times. This chain links TRBV29-1 with TRBJ1-1, with 9 bases aligning to TRBD1. Per the germline V gene, CDR1 is SQVTM and CDR2 is ANQGSEA. V was clipped by 4 bases and J by 1 base; unmatched bases: 1. This CDR3 has 13 residues. DNA for the CDR3: TGCAGCGTTGGACAGGGGGGGAACACTGAAGCTTTCTTT. This gives the protein CSVGQGGNTEAFF.

The chain couples TRBV12-3 or TRBV12-4 to TRBJ1-1, with TRBD1 as a possible D gene (6 bases). The CDR3 is made up of 15 amino acids. Trimming pared 6 bases from V and 5 bases from J, leaving 19 bases between. Here the CDR3 reads CASRDTGTGETEAFF. The CDR3 DNA sequence: TGTGCCAGCAGAGACACAGGGACGGGGGAAACTGAAGCTTTCTTT.

The J gene is TRBJ2-3, the V gene TRBV5-4, with 10 bases identical to TRBD2. The CDR3 is 16 residues long. V lost 4 bases to trimming and J lost 1 base; unmatched junction nucleotides: 6. Germline CDR1 is SGHNT and CDR2 is YYREEE (reference sequence). For the CDR3, the DNA is TGTGCCAGCAGCCCCGGACTAGCGGAGGGCACAGATACGCAGTATTTT. Its translation is CASSPGLAEGTDTQYF. The whole variable domain, remainder taken from reference TRBV5-4 and TRBJ2-3, is ETGVTQSPTHLIKTRGQQVTLRCSSQSGHNTVSWYQQALGQGPQFIFQYYREEENGRGNFPPRFSGLQFPNYSSELNVNALELDDSALYLCASSPGLAEGTDTQYFGPGTRLTVL.